This TCR beta chain was captured in a study of blood T cell repertoires in COVID-19. The overall study: Some COVID-19 samples were acute and others convalescent; all came from the United States, Italy and Spain. PBMCs, B-cell-depleted T cells, or T cells were the source of the cDNA or gDNA that made up the material.

CDR1 is KGHSH and CDR2 is LQKENI in the germline V gene. V shed 2 bases, J shed 1 base, and the junction held 5 bases outside the gene matches. CDR3 size: 15 residues. As handled by the study authors: Reference gene primer amplification gave estimated nucleated cell counts. Sequencing used immunoSEQ multiplex PCR; TCRdb keeps in-frame clones, though not all of them. V, J and clone size are taken as reported in that table, and D and trimming were inferred from the DNA itself. The sample lists over 110,000 clones, over 75% occurring once. The TCR sequence derives from a man aged 65 to 85 with acute or convalescent COVID-19. J is TRBJ2-7 and V is TRBV18, with TRBD1 identical over 7 bases. Sample: peripheral blood. The CDR3 loop reads CASSPTGQHSYEQYF. The DNA for the CDR3 is TGTGCCAGCTCACCAACGGGACAGCATTCCTACGAGCAGTACTTC.